The present T cell receptor beta chain was sequenced within a study of control samples from healthy donors and cancer patients. Sequencing was performed with immunoSEQ multiplex PCR; in TCRdb, only in-frame clones are kept and a portion is missing. The sample lists 90,000 or so clones, roughly nine tenths seen once, with less than 8.5% in the top ten. V was shortened by 1 base and J by 3 bases, with 19 bases between the two germline ends. Germline V gene lookup returns CDR1 MGHRA and CDR2 YSYEKL. The CDR3 contains 18 residues. Sequencing was done on a sample of blood. The sequence came from a woman aged 60-75 years in good health. The chain has TRBV4-1 and TRBJ1-5, with D unclear. CDR3: CASSQGVLVADSNQPQHF. The CDR3 DNA follows: TGCGCCAGCAGCCAAGGCGTTTTAGTGGCGGATTCCAATCAGCCCCAGCATTTT.